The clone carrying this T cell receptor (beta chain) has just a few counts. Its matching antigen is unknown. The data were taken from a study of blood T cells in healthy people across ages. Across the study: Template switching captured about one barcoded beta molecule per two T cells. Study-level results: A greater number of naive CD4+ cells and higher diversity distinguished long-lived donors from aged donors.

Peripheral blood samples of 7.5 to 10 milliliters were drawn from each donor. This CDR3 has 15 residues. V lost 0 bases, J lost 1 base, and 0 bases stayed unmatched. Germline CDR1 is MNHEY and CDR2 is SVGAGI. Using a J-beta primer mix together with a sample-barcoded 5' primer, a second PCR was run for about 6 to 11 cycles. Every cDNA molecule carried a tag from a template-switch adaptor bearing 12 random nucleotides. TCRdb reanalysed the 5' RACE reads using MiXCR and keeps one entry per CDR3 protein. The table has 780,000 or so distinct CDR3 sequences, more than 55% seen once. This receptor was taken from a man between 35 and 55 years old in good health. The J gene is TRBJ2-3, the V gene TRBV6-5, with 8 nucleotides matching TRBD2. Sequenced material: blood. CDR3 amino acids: CASSYSRGGTDTQYF. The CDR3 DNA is TGTGCCAGCAGTTACTCGCGGGGGGGCACAGATACGCAGTATTTT.